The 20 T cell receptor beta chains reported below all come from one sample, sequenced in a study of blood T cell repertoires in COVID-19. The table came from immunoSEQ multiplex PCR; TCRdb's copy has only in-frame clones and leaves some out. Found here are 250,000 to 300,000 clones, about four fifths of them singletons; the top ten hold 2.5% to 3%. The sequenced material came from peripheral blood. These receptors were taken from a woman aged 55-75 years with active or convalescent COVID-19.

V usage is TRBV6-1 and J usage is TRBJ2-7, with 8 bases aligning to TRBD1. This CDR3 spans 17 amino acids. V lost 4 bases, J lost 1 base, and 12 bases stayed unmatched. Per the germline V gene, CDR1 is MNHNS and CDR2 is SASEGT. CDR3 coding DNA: TGTGCCAGCAGTGCACCGGGACAGGAAATCGTGTCCTACGAGCAGTACTTC. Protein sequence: CASSAPGQEIVSYEQYF.

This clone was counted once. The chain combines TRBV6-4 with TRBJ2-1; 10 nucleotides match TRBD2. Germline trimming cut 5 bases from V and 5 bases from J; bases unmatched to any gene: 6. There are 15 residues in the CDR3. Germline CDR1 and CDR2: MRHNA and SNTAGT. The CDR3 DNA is TGTGCCAGCAGTTCTCTAGCGGGGGAGAACAATGAGCAGTTCTTC. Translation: CASSSLAGENNEQFF.

CDR3 loop: CASSVRFPRNGSGNTIYF. In DNA, the CDR3 is TGTGCCAGCAGCGTTAGGTTTCCGCGGAATGGCTCTGGAAACACCATATATTTT. The V and J genes are TRBV7-8 and TRBJ1-3, with D unresolved. The V gene lost 5 bases and the J gene lost 0 bases, with 20 bases spanning the gap. Germline V gives CDR1 SGHVS, CDR2 FQNEAQ. The CDR3 has 18 residues.

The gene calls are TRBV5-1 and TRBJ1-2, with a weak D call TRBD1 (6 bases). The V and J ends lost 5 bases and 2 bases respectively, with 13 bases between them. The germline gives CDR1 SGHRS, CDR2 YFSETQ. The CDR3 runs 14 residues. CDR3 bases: TGCGCCAGCAGTACCTCCCAGGGGAACTATGGCTACACCTTC. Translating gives CASSTSQGNYGYTF.

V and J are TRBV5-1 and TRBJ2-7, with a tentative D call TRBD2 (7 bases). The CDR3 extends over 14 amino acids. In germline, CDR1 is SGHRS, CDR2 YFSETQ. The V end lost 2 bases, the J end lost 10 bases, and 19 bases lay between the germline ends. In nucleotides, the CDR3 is TGCGCCAGCAGCTTTGGGACCCATGGGGGGGCCCAGTACTTC. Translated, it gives CASSFGTHGGAQYF.

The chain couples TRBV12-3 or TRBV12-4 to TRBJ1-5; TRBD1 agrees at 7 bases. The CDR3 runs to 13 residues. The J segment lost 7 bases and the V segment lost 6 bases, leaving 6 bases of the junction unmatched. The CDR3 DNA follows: TGTGCCAGCAGCCCCGCCAGGGGGCAGCCCCAGCATTTT. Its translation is CASSPARGQPQHF.

CDR3 protein: CSVEAGYTF. Written as DNA, the CDR3 is TGCAGCGTGGAGGCAGGCTACACCTTC. The rearrangement uses TRBV29-1 and TRBJ1-2; D is uncertain. The CDR3 is 9 residues long. V was trimmed by 6 bases and J by 8 bases, leaving 7 bases between them. The germline CDR1 and CDR2 sequences are SQVTM and ANQGSEA.

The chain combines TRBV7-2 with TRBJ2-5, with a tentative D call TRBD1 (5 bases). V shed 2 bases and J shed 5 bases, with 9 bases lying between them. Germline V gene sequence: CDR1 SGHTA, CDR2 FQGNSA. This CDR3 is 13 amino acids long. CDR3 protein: CASSLWGLETQYF. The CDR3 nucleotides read TGTGCCAGCAGCTTATGGGGCTTGGAGACCCAGTACTTC.

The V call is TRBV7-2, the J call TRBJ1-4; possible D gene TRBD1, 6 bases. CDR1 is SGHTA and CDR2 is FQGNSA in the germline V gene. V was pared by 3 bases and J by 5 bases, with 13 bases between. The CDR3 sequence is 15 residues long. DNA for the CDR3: TGTGCCAGCAGCTTCCAGACAGGCGAGAATGAAAAACTGTTTTTT. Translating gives CASSFQTGENEKLFF.

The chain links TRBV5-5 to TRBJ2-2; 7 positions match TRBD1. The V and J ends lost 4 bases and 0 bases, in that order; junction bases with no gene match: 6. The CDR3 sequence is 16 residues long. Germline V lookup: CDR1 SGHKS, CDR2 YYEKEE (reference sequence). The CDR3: CASSGTGTANTGELFF. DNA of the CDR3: TGTGCCAGCAGCGGGACCGGGACAGCGAACACCGGGGAGCTGTTTTTT. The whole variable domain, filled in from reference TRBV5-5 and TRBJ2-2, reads DAGVTQSPTHLIKTRGQQVTLRCSPISGHKSVSWYQQVLGQGPQFIFQYYEKEERGRGNFPDRFSARQFPNYSSELNVNALLLGDSALYLCASSGTGTANTGELFFGEGSRLTVL.

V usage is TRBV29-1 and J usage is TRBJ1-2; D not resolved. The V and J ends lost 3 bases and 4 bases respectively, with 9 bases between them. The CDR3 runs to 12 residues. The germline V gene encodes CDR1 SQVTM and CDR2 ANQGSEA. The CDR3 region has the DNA TGCAGCGTTGATCACGGTTCCTATGGCTACACCTTC. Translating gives CSVDHGSYGYTF.

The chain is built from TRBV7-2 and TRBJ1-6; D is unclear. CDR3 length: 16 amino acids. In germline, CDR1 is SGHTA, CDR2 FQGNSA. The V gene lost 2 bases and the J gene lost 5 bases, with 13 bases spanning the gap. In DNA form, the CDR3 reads TGTGCCAGCAGCTTACGATCGCGGGCTCATAATTCACCCCTCCACTTT. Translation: CASSLRSRAHNSPLHF.

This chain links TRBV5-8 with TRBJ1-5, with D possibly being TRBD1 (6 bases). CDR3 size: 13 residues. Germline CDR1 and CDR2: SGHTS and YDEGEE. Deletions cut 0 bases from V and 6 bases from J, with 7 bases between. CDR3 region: CASSLAGVQPQHF. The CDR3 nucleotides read TGTGCCAGCAGCTTGGCAGGGGTTCAGCCCCAGCATTTT.

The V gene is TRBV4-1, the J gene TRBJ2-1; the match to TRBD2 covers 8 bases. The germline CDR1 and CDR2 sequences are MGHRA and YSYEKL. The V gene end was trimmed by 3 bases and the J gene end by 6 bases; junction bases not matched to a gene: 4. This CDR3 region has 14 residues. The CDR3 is CASSQGLGGNEQFF. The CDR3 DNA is TGCGCCAGCAGCCAGGGACTAGGTGGCAATGAGCAGTTCTTC.

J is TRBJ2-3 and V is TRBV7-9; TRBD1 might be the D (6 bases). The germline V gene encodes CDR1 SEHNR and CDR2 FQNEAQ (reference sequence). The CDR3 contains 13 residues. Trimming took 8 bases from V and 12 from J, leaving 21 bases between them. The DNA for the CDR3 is TGTGCCAGCTCAAGGACAGCCACCACAAACCAGTATTTT. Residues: CASSRTATTNQYF.

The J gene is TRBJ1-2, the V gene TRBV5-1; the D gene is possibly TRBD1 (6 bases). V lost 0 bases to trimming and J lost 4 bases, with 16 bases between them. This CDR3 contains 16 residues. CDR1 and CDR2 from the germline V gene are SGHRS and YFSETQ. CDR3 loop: CASSLDPLDSGYGYTF. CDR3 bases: TGCGCCAGCAGCTTGGACCCCTTGGACAGCGGCTATGGCTACACCTTC.

The CDR3 DNA is TGCAGCGTCTTAGCGGGTTACAATGAGCAGTTCTTC. Amino acid sequence: CSVLAGYNEQFF. The gene calls are TRBV29-1 and TRBJ2-1; 7 bases align to TRBD2. Trimming removed 6 bases from V and 4 bases from J; junction bases left unmatched: 3. Germline V gene lookup returns CDR1 SQVTM and CDR2 ANQGSEA. The CDR3 runs to 12 residues.

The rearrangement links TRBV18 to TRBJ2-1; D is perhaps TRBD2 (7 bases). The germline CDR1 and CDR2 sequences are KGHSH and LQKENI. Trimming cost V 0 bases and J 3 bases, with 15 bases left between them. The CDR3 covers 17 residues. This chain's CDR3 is CASSPPMSGGYYNEQFF. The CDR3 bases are TGTGCCAGCTCACCACCAATGTCGGGGGGCTACTACAATGAGCAGTTCTTC.

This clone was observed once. The CDR3 reads CASSLVAGETQYF. The CDR3 DNA follows: TGTGCCAGCAGCTTAGTAGCCGGGGAGACCCAGTACTTC. V and J are TRBV11-3 and TRBJ2-5; the D is unclear. The CDR3 has 13 residues. V lost 1 base and J 5 bases, leaving 8 bases between the germline ends. CDR1 is SGHNT and CDR2 is YENEEA in the germline V gene.

CDR3 DNA sequence: TGCGCCAGCAGCGTCGACAGTAACTATGGCTACACCTTC. Translation gives CASSVDSNYGYTF. The chain uses TRBV5-1 and TRBJ1-2; D perhaps matches TRBD1 (5 bases). The CDR3 is made up of 13 amino acids. Trimming stripped 4 bases from V and 1 base from J, with 8 bases between. The germline V gene has CDR1 SGHRS and CDR2 YFSETQ.